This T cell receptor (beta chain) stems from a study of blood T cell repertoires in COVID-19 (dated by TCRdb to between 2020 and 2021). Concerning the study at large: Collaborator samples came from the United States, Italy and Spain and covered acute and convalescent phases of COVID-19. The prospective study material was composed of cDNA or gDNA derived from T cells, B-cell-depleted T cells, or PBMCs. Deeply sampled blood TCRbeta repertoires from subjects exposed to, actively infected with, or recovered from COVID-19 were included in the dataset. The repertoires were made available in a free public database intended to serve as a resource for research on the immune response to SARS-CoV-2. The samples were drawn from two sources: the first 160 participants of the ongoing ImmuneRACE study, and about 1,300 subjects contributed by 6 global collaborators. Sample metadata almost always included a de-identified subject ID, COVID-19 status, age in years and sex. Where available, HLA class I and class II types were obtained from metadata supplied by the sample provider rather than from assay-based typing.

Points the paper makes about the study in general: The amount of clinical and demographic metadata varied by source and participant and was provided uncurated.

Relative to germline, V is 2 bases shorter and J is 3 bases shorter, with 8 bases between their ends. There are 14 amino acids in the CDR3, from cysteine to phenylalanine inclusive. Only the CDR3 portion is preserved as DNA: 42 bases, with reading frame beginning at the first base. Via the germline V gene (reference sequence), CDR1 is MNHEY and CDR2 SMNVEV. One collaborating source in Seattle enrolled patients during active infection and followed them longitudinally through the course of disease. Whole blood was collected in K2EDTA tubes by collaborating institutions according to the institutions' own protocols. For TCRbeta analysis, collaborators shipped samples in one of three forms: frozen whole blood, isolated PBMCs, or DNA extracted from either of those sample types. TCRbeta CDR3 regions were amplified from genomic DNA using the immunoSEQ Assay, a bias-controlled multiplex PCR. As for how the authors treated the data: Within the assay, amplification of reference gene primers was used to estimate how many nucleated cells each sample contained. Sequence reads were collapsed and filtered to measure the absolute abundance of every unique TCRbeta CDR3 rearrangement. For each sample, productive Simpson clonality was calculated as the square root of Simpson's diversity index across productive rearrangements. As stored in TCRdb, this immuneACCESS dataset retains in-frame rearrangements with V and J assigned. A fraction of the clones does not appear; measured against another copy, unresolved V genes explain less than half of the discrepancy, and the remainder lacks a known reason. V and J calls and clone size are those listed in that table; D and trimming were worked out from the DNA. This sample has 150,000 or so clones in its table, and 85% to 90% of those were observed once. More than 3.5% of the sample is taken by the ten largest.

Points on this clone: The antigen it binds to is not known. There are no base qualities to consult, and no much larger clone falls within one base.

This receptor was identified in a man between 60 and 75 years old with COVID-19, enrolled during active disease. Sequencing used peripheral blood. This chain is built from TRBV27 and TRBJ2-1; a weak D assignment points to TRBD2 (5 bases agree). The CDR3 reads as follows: CASSLRGFYNEQFF. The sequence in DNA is TGTGCCAGCAGTTTAAGAGGGTTCTACAATGAGCAGTTCTTC.